The present entry profiles one TCR beta chain with its context. The study ran its PCR with 60 Vbeta and 13 Jbeta primers. Profiling relied on immunoSEQ multiplex PCR, and the TCRdb table lists in-frame clones only, not all of them. The sample holds approximately 110,000 clones; approximately 78% are singletons and the top ten take about a fifth. This record comes from a study of cytomegalovirus exposure and HLA in healthy donors. The sample taken for sequencing was PBMCs. This receptor was obtained from a man aged 25 to 45 in good health and CMV-seropositive.

The CDR3 DNA is TGTGCCAGCATCGGGACAGGGGGTTGGAACACTGAAGCTTTCTTT. This encodes CASIGTGGWNTEAFF. The rearrangement links TRBV6-1 to TRBJ1-1, with 11 bases matching TRBD1. V lost 7 bases, J lost 1 base, and 5 bases stayed unmatched. Per germline, CDR1 MNHNS and CDR2 SASEGT. CDR3 length: 15 residues.